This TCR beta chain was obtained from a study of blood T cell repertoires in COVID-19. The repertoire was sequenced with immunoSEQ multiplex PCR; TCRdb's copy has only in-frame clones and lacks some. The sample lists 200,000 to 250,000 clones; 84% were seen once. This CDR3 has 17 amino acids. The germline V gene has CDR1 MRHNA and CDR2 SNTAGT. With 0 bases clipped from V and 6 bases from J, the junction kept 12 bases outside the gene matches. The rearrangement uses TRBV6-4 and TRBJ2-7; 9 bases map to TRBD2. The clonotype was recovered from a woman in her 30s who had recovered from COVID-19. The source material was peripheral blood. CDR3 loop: CASSDSAQTAGGCEQYF. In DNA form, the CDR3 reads TGTGCCAGCAGTGACTCGGCCCAAACAGCGGGAGGATGCGAGCAGTACTTC.